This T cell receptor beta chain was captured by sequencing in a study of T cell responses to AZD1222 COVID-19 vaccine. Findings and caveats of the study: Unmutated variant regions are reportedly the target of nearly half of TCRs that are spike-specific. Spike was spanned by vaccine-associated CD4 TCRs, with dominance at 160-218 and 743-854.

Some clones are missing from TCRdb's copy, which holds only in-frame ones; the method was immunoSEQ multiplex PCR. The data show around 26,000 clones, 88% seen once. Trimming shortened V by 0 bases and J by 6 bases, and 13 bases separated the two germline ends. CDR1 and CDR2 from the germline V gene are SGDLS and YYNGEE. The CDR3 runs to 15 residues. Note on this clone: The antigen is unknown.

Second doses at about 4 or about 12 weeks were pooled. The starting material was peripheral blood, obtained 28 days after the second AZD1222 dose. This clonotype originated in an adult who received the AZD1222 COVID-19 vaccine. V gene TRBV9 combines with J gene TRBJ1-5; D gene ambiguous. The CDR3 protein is CASSVGPGVSQPQHF. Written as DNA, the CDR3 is TGTGCCAGCAGCGTAGGTCCCGGGGTGAGTCAGCCCCAGCATTTT.